This TCR beta chain was retrieved from a study of blood T cell repertoires in COVID-19. Generated by immunoSEQ multiplex PCR, the TCRdb table keeps only in-frame clones and is missing some. The sample contains about 120,000 clones, approximately 83% of which appear only once. Germline-derived CDR1 and CDR2 are MDHEN and SYDVKM. Trimming took 5 bases from V and 2 from J; bases not matched to a gene: 13. The CDR3 runs 17 residues. The receptor's source is an older man with active or convalescent COVID-19. The sequenced sample consisted of peripheral blood. The chain carries TRBV28 and TRBJ2-7; TRBD2 aligns across 9 bases. CDR3 nucleotide sequence: TGTGCCAGCAGTCCACGGGCTCTAGCGGGGAGCCCCTACGAGCAGTACTTC. Residues: CASSPRALAGSPYEQYF.